This passage covers 23 T cell receptor beta chains from one sample sequenced in a study of blood T cell repertoires in COVID-19. TCRdb's copy holds only in-frame clones and misses some; the assay was immunoSEQ multiplex PCR. The sample lists approximately 160,000 clones; about 90% were seen once. Input material: PBMCs or T cells enriched from blood (not recorded which). These TCRs come from a woman between 50 and 59 years old who had recovered from COVID-19.

This sequence joins TRBV7-2 and TRBJ2-3, with 8 bases fitting TRBD2. Germline V CDR1 and CDR2: SGHTA, FQGNSA. V lost 2 bases and J lost 4; bases outside the gene matches: 8. The CDR3 has 16 amino acids. The CDR3 DNA follows: TGTGCCAGCAGCTTAACCGGGACTAGAGCATCAGATACGCAGTATTTT. Encoded protein: CASSLTGTRASDTQYF. Filled out from reference TRBV7-2 and TRBJ2-3, the complete variable domain reads GAGVSQSPSNKVTEKGKDVELRCDPISGHTALYWYRQSLGQGLEFLIYFQGNSAPDKSGLPSDRFSAERTGGSVSTLTIQRTQQEDSAVYLCASSLTGTRASDTQYFGPGTRLTVL.

Only a few counts were recorded for this clone. This chain links TRBV6-5 with TRBJ1-5, with D uncertain. Germline values: CDR1 MNHEY, CDR2 SVGAGI. The CDR3 sequence is 14 residues long. Trimming took off 5 bases at V and 3 bases at J, with 11 bases between the two ends. The CDR3 loop reads CASSTRSANQPQHF. CDR3 in DNA: TGTGCCAGCAGTACTAGGAGTGCCAATCAGCCCCAGCATTTT.

The rearrangement links TRBV7-8 to TRBJ2-7; 12 positions agree with TRBD1. The CDR3 length is 17 residues. The V and J ends lost 3 bases and 0 bases, in that order; junction bases with no gene match: 6. CDR1 SGHVS and CDR2 FQNEAQ come from the germline V gene. In DNA, the CDR3 is TGTGCCAGCAGCTTGGGGACAGGGGGCCTCCGCTCCTACGAGCAGTACTTC. It yields the protein CASSLGTGGLRSYEQYF.

This clone was observed a handful of times. V is TRBV4-1 and J is TRBJ1-5; D remains unclear. With 4 bases removed from V and 0 bases from J, the gap between germline ends came to 13 bases. The CDR3 length is 16 residues. Germline V gene sequence: CDR1 MGHRA, CDR2 YSYEKL. In nucleotides, the CDR3 is TGCGCCAGCAGCCCGGGAGTACAGTATAGCAATCAGCCCCAGCATTTT. Amino acids: CASSPGVQYSNQPQHF.

The V call is TRBV10-1, the J call TRBJ2-3; 9 nucleotides match TRBD2. The CDR3 loop spans 14 amino acids. V lost 4 bases and J lost 6; bases outside the gene matches: 5. Per the germline V gene, CDR1 is WNHNN and CDR2 is SYGVQD (reference sequence). The CDR3 DNA sequence: TGCGCCAGCAGTGGAGGGACTAGCCTTGATACGCAGTATTTT. It yields the protein CASSGGTSLDTQYF.

The CDR3 is CASGSRYPYEQYF. The CDR3 DNA reads TGTGCTAGTGGTTCCAGGTATCCCTACGAGCAGTACTTC. The chain links TRBV12-5 to TRBJ2-7, with unresolved D. Germline lookup yields CDR1 LGHNT and CDR2 FRNRAP. V was pared by 4 bases and J by 2 bases, with 9 bases between. This CDR3 spans 13 amino acids. Full variable domain (outside the CDR3, taken from reference TRBV12-5 and TRBJ2-7): DARVTQTPRHKVTEMGQEVTMRCQPILGHNTVFWYRQTMMQGLELLAYFRNRAPLDDSGMPKDRFSAEMPDATLATLKIQPSEPRDSAVYFCASGSRYPYEQYFGPGTRLTVT.

This chain uses TRBV2 with TRBJ1-2, with no clear D. V was cut by 8 bases and J by 4 bases, with 8 bases left in between. The V gene's germline CDR1 is SNHLY and CDR2 FYNNEI. This CDR3 contains 11 residues. The CDR3 DNA reads as TGTGCCAGCGGGCCAGGCTATGGCTACACCTTC. This gives the protein CASGPGYGYTF.

CDR3 bases: TGCAGCGCCCCGGCGCAGGGGGTCAATGGCTACACCTTC. It codes for CSAPAQGVNGYTF. The chain has TRBV29-1 and TRBJ1-2; 7 bases align to TRBD1. The junction had 11 bases not matched to a gene; V was cut back by 7 bases and J by 6 bases. The V gene's germline CDR1 is SQVTM and CDR2 ANQGSEA. The CDR3 has 13 amino acids.

The chain recombines TRBV28 with TRBJ1-2; 7 bases are a match to TRBD1. This CDR3 contains 14 residues. Germline CDR1 MDHEN, CDR2 SYDVKM. V dropped 4 bases and J dropped 0; count of bases not matched to a gene: 2. In DNA, the CDR3 is TGTGCCAGCAGTTCGGGACAGCCTAACTATGGCTACACCTTC. It encodes CASSSGQPNYGYTF.

This chain uses TRBV5-4 with TRBJ2-3; TRBD2 matches 10 bases. Germline V CDR1 and CDR2: SGHNT, YYREEE (reference sequence). The CDR3 runs 17 residues. The ends lost 0 bases at V and 5 bases at J; junction bases unmatched: 9. The CDR3 is CASSLAGLAGVVDTQYF. The CDR3 nucleotides are TGTGCCAGCAGCTTGGCCGGTCTAGCGGGAGTAGTAGATACGCAGTATTTT.

This chain joins TRBV18 and TRBJ1-4, with D unresolved. CDR1 is KGHSH, CDR2 LQKENI, per germline. The CDR3 loop spans 17 amino acids. V lost 6 bases and J lost 3, with 20 bases in between. The CDR3 protein is CASSTRGGAAANEKLFF. For the CDR3, the DNA is TGTGCCAGCTCGACGCGCGGCGGAGCAGCAGCTAATGAAAAACTGTTTTTT.

The CDR3 DNA is TGCGCCAGCAGCCGACTACACGGGACAGATAATTCACCCCTCCACTTT. Translating it yields CASSRLHGTDNSPLHF. The rearrangement uses TRBV4-1 and TRBJ1-6, with 7 positions matching TRBD1. The CDR3 runs 16 residues. After removal of 4 bases from V and 5 bases from J, the junction contained 8 bases not matched to a gene. Germline CDR1 and CDR2: MGHRA and YSYEKL.

The rearrangement joins TRBV4-1 to TRBJ1-2; the D is unclear. Germline CDR1 MGHRA, CDR2 YSYEKL. The length of the CDR3 is 14 residues. V shed 1 base and J shed 4 bases, with 10 bases lying between them. This CDR3 reads CASSQGALPYGYTF. The CDR3 DNA sequence: TGCGCCAGCAGCCAAGGGGCACTGCCCTATGGCTACACCTTC.

The V and J genes are TRBV11-2 and TRBJ1-2, with D tentatively TRBD1 (5 bases). V lost 3 bases to trimming and J lost 3 bases, with 5 bases between them. The CDR3 loop spans 12 amino acids. In germline, CDR1 is SGHAT, CDR2 FQNNGV. This CDR3 is CASSFRDYGYTF. CDR3 nucleotides: TGTGCCAGCAGCTTCAGGGACTATGGCTACACCTTC.

The chain links TRBV28 to TRBJ1-2; D gene unclear. CDR1 is MDHEN, CDR2 SYDVKM, per germline. The V end lost 4 bases, the J end lost 4 bases, and 13 bases lay between the germline ends. This CDR3 has 14 residues. CDR3 loop: CASSSREEIYGYTF. As DNA, the CDR3 is TGTGCCAGCAGTTCCCGCGAGGAGATCTATGGCTACACCTTC.

The rearrangement links TRBV5-1 to TRBJ2-1; 11 positions match TRBD2. The CDR3 covers 18 residues. Trimming removed 2 bases from V and 0 bases from J; junction bases left unmatched: 7. The germline V gene encodes CDR1 SGHRS and CDR2 YFSETQ. The CDR3, as DNA: TGCGCCAGCAGCTTCTCCGGGACTAGCGGTTACTCCTACAATGAGCAGTTCTTC. Protein product: CASSFSGTSGYSYNEQFF.

J is TRBJ2-1 and V is TRBV7-8, with D perhaps TRBD1 (6 bases). V gave up 1 base and J gave up 2 bases, with 9 bases separating them. The CDR3 runs 15 residues. The V gene's germline CDR1 is SGHVS and CDR2 FQNEAQ. The CDR3 loop reads CASSLVRGPYNEQFF. CDR3 DNA: TGTGCCAGCAGCTTAGTCAGGGGACCCTACAATGAGCAGTTCTTC. Together with reference TRBV7-8 and TRBJ2-1, the CDR3 gives the full variable domain: GAGVSQSPRYKVAKRGQDVALRCDPISGHVSLFWYQQALGQGPEFLTYFQNEAQLDKSGLPSDRFFAERPEGSVSTLKIQRTQQEDSAVYLCASSLVRGPYNEQFFGPGTRLTVL.

V and J are TRBV30 and TRBJ1-6; TRBD1 matches 8 bases. V shed 3 bases and J 11 bases; nucleotides not matched to a gene: 3. This CDR3 spans 12 amino acids. Per germline, CDR1 GTSNPN and CDR2 SVGIG (reference sequence). The CDR3 DNA sequence: TGTGCCTGGAGAGACAGGGGTCCACCCCTCCACTTT. Translation gives CAWRDRGPPLHF.

The rearrangement links TRBV24-1 to TRBJ2-4, with 11 bases that match TRBD1. The CDR3 consists of 15 residues. V dropped 4 bases and J dropped 7; count of bases not matched to a gene: 5. The germline V gene has CDR1 KGHDR and CDR2 SFDVKD. CDR3 protein: CATSEGGTGGNIQYF. DNA for the CDR3: TGTGCCACCAGTGAGGGGGGGACAGGGGGGAACATTCAGTACTTC.

The V call is TRBV4-2, the J call TRBJ1-1, with D perhaps matching TRBD1 (5 bases). The V end was cut by 2 bases, the J end by 4 bases, with 20 bases between. In germline, CDR1 is LGHNA, CDR2 YNFKEQ. This CDR3 spans 17 amino acids. The chain's CDR3 is CASSQPRGGVWGTEAFF. The CDR3 DNA reads TGTGCCAGCAGCCAACCAAGGGGAGGGGTCTGGGGCACTGAAGCTTTCTTT.

This clone was counted only a few times. J is TRBJ2-1 and V is TRBV24-1; 8 bases are a match to TRBD2. The junction had 6 bases not matched to a gene; V was cut back by 5 bases and J by 7 bases. Germline V CDR1 and CDR2: KGHDR, SFDVKD. CDR3 length: 14 amino acids. DNA of the CDR3: TGTGCCACCAGTGGGGGGCTAGCGGGTAATGAGCAGTTCTTC. It encodes CATSGGLAGNEQFF.

The rearrangement joins TRBV2 to TRBJ2-1; D unclear. The V gene's germline CDR1 is SNHLY and CDR2 FYNNEI. The germline V and J ends were trimmed by 7 bases and 0 bases, with 7 bases remaining between them. This CDR3 comprises 13 residues. The CDR3 here is CASTASSYNEQFF. As DNA, the CDR3 is TGTGCCAGCACCGCTAGCTCCTACAATGAGCAGTTCTTC.

As DNA, the CDR3 is TGTGCCAGCACTGACCTAGCGGGGCAATACGAGCAGTACTTC. Its translation is CASTDLAGQYEQYF. The V call is TRBV28, the J call TRBJ2-7; 9 nucleotides match TRBD2. Germline-derived CDR1 and CDR2 are MDHEN and SYDVKM. The ends lost 7 bases at V and 4 bases at J; junction bases unmatched: 8. The CDR3 totals 14 residues. The variable domain in full, with the rest retrieved from reference TRBV28 and TRBJ2-7, is DVKVTQSSRYLVKRTGEKVFLECVQDMDHENMFWYRQDPGLGLRLIYFSYDVKMKEKGDIPEGYSVSREKKERFSLILESASTNQTSMYLCASTDLAGQYEQYFGPGTRLTVT.